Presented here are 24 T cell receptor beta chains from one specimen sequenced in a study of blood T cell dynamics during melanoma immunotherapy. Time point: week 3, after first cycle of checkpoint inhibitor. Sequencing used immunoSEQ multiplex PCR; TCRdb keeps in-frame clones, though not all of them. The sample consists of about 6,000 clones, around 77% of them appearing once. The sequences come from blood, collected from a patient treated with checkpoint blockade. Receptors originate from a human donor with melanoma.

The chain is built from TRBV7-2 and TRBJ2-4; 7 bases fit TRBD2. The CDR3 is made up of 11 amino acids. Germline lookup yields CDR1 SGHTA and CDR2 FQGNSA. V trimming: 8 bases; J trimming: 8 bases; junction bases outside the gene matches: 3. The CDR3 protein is CASGSGDIQYF. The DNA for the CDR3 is TGTGCCAGCGGGAGCGGGGACATTCAGTACTTC.

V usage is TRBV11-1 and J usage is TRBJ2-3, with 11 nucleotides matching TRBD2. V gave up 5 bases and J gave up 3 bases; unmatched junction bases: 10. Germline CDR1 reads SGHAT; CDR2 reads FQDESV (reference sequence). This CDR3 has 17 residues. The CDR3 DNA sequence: TGTGCCAGCAGCCCGGATCGGGGGACTAGCGGAACAGATACGCAGTATTTT. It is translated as CASSPDRGTSGTDTQYF.

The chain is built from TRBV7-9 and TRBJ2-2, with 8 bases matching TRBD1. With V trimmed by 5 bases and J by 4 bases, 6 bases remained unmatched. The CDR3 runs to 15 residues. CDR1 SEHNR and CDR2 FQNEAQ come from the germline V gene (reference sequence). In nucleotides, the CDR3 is TGTGCCAGCAGCCCTAGGGACAGGATCACCGGGGAGCTGTTTTTT. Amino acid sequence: CASSPRDRITGELFF.

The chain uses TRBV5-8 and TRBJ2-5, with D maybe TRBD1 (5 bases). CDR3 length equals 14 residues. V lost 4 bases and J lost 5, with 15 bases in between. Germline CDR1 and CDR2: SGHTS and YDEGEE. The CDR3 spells CASSPQAGQETQYF. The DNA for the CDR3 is TGTGCCAGCAGCCCCCAGGCAGGGCAGGAGACCCAGTACTTC.

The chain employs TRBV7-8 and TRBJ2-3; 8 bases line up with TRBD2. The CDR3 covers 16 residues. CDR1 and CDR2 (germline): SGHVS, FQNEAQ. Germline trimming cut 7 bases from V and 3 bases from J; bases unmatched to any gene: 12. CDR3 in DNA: TGTGCCAGCAAACCTGCCGGGTTAGCGGGGACAGATACGCAGTATTTT. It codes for CASKPAGLAGTDTQYF.

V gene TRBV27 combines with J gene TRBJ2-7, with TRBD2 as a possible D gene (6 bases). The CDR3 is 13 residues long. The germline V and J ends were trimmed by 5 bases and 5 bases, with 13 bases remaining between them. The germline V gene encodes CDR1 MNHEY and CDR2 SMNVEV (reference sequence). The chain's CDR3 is CASSPRLVDEQYF. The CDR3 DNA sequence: TGTGCCAGCAGTCCTCGACTAGTTGACGAGCAGTACTTC.

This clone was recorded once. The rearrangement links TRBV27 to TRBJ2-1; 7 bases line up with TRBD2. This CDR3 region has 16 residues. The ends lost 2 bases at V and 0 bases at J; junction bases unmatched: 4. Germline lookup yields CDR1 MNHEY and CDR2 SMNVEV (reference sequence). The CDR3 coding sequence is TGTGCCAGCAGTTTAAGAGGGAGGGCCTCCTACAATGAGCAGTTCTTC. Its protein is CASSLRGRASYNEQFF.

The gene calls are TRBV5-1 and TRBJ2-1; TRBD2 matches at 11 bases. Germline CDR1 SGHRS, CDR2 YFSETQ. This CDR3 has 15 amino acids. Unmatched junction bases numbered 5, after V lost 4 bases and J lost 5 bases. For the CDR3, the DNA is TGCGCCAGCAGCCCTCGACTAGCGGGGAACAATGAGCAGTTCTTC. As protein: CASSPRLAGNNEQFF.

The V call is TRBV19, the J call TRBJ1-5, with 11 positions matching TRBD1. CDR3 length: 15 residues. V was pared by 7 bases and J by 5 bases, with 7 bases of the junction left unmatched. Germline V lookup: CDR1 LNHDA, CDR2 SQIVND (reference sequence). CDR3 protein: CASIDGQGAYQPQHF. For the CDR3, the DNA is TGTGCCAGTATAGATGGACAGGGGGCTTATCAGCCCCAGCATTTT.

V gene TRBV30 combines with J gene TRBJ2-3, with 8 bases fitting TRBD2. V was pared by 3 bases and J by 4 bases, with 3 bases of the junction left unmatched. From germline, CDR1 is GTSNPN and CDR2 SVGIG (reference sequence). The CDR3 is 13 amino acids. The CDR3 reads CAWSGRVSDTQYF. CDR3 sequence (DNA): TGTGCCTGGAGCGGGAGGGTTTCAGATACGCAGTATTTT.

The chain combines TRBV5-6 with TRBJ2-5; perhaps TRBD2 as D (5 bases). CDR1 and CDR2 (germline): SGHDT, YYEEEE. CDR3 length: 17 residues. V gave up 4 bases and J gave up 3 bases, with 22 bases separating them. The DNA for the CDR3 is TGTGCCAGCAGCCGACGGGGATTCCGGTATTGGGAAGAGACCCAGTACTTC. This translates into CASSRRGFRYWEETQYF.

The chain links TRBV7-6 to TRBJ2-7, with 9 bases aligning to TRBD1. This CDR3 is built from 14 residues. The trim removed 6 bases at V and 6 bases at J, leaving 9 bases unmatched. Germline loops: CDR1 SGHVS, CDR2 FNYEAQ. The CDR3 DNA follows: TGTGCCAGCAGTTTTAGCGACAGGGGGGTCGAGCAGTACTTC. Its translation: CASSFSDRGVEQYF.

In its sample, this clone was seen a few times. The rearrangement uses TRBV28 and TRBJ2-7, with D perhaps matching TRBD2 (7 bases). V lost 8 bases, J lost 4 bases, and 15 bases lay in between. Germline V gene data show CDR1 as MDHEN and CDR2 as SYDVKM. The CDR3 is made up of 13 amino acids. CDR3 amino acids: CASGGGGRYEQYF. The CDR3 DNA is TGTGCCAGCGGGGGGGGCGGTCGGTACGAGCAGTACTTC.

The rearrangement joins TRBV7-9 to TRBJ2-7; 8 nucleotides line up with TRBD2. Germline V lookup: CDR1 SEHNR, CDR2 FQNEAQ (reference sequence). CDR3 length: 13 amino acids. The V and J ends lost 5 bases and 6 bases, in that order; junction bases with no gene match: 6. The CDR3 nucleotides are TGTGCCAGCAGCACGGGACTAGTCGGCGAGCAGTACTTC. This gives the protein CASSTGLVGEQYF.

The CDR3 spells CASSGGLAGGLDEQYF. The DNA of the CDR3 is TGTGCCAGTAGTGGTGGACTAGCGGGGGGTCTCGACGAGCAGTACTTC. The V call is TRBV19, the J call TRBJ2-7; 14 positions agree with TRBD2. J gave up 5 bases and V 5 bases, and 8 bases lay outside the gene matches. CDR3 size: 16 residues. Germline values: CDR1 LNHDA, CDR2 SQIVND (reference sequence).

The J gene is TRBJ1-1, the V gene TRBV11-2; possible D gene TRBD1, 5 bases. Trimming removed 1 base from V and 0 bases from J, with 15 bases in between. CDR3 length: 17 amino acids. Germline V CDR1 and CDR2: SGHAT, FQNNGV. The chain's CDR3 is CASSLGSSQGLNTEAFF. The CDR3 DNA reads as TGTGCCAGCAGCTTAGGTTCTAGCCAGGGACTGAACACTGAAGCTTTCTTT.

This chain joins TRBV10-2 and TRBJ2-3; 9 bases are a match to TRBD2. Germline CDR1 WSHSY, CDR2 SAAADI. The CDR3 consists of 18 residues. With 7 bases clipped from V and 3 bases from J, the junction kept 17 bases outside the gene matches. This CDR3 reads CASNVGGFSGSLTDTQYF. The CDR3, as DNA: TGCGCCAGCAACGTTGGAGGGTTTAGCGGGAGTTTGACAGATACGCAGTATTTT.

The CDR3 DNA reads as TGTGCCAGCAGTGATCACTATGGCTACACCTTC. Its protein is CASSDHYGYTF. This chain links TRBV6-4 with TRBJ1-2; unclear D gene. Germline CDR1 and CDR2: MRHNA and SNTAGT. Trimming removed 3 bases from V and 3 bases from J, with 2 bases in between. The CDR3 is made up of 11 amino acids.

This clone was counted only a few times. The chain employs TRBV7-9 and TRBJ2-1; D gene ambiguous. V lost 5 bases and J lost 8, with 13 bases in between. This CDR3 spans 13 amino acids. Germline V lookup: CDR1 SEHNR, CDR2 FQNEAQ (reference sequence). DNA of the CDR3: TGTGCCAGCAGCCCTCCACCTGGCTATGAGCAGTTCTTC. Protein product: CASSPPPGYEQFF.

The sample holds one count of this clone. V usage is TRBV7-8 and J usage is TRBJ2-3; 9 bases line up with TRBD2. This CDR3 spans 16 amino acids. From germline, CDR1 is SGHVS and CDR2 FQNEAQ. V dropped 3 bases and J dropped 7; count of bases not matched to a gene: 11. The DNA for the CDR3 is TGTGCCAGCAGCTTGATTATGGCGGGAGGGCCACATACGCAGTATTTT. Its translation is CASSLIMAGGPHTQYF.

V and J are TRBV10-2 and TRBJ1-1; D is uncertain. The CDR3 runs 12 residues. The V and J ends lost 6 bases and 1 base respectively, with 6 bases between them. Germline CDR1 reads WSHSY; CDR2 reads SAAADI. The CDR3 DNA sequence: TGCGCCAGCAGGGACCCGAACACTGAAGCTTTCTTT. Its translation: CASRDPNTEAFF.

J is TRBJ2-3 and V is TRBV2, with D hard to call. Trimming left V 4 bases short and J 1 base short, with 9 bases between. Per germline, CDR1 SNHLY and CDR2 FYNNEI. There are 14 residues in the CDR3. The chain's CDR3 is CASSADGGTDTQYF. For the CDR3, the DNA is TGTGCCAGCAGTGCAGACGGCGGCACAGATACGCAGTATTTT.

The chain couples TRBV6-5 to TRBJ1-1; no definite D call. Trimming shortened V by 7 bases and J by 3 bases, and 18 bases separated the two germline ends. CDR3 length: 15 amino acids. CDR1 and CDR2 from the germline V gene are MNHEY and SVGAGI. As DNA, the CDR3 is TGTGCCAGCACCTTCAGCCCCTCCGAGGACACTGAAGCTTTCTTT. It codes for CASTFSPSEDTEAFF.

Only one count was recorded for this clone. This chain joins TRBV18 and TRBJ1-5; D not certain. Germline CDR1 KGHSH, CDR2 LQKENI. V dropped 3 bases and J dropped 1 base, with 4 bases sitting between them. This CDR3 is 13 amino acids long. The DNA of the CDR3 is TGTGCCAGCTCACCGGGGAGCAATCAGCCCCAGCATTTT. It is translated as CASSPGSNQPQHF.